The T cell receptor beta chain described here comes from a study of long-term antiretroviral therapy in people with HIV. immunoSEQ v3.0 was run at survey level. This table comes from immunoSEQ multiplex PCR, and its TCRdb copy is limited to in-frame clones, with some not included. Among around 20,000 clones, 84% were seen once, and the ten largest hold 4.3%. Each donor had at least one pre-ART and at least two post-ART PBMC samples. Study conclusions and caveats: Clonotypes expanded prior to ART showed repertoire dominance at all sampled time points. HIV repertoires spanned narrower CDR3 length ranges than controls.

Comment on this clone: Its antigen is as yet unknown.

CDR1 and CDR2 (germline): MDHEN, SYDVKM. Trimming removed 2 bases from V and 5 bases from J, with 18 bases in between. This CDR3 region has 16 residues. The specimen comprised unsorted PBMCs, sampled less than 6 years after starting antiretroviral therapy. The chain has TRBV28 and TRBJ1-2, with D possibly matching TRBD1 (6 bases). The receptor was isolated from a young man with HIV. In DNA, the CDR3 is TGTGCCAGCAGTTTAAGACAGGCTACCCGCCTATATGGCTACACCTTC. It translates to CASSLRQATRLYGYTF.